This T cell receptor (beta chain) was recovered during a study of kidney transplant recipient with SARS-CoV-2 infection. Trimming cost V 0 bases and J 2 bases; bases outside gene matches: 6. The CDR3 loop spans 15 amino acids. The V gene's germline CDR1 is DFQATT and CDR2 SNEGSKA (reference sequence). MiXCR was run by TCRdb on the reads, yielding one entry per CDR3 protein. The sample includes fewer than 250,000 distinct CDR3 sequences, about 30% of them seen just once. This clonotype was seen more than once but under ten times. The material sequenced was a blood sample, taken at baseline and on roughly day 120 from a kidney transplant recipient. The origin of this receptor is a male patient aged 25 to 39 who had COVID-19 and was a kidney transplant recipient. A subset of T cells may come from the graft donor. The chain has TRBV20-1 and TRBJ2-5; 7 bases map to TRBD2. CDR3 loop: CSARDAGGSQETQYF. CDR3 nucleotides: TGCAGTGCTAGAGACGCGGGCGGGAGTCAAGAGACCCAGTACTTC.